This T cell receptor beta chain was observed in a study of shared clonotypes between healthy human individuals. A note on this clone: Compared with germline, one end of the junction differs, possibly owing to a read error.

It was across several immunoSEQ plates that each subset's genomic DNA was evenly split. The data were produced by immunoSEQ multiplex PCR, yet TCRdb's version contains in-frame clones alone and is incomplete. The sample includes fewer than 850,000 clones, approximately 75% of them seen just once. CDR3 length equals 12 residues. Germline CDR1 SGHDN, CDR2 FVKESK. V gene TRBV14 combines with J gene TRBJ2-1; 8 nucleotides align to TRBD2. Sequencing used memory CD4+ T cells sorted from blood. The subset denotes: CD45RA-negative fraction. The clonotype originates from a woman in her thirties in good health. The DNA of the CDR3 is TGTGCCAGCAGCCGCCGAGCGGGAGACCTGGTCTTC. Residues: CASSRRAGDLVF.